This passage covers 32 T cell receptor beta chains from one sample sequenced in a study of beta chain features in type 1 diabetes. What was sequenced were expressed TCRB transcripts, since all of the isolated RNA had been reverse transcribed. The assay was immunoSEQ multiplex PCR, and TCRdb's table has in-frame clones only and misses some. The sample includes 680,000 or so clones, roughly an eighth of them seen just once. Whole-study findings and limits: In all four CD4+ subsets, TCRB CDR3 length was significantly, moderately reduced in type 1 diabetes.

These TCRs are of unknown antigen specificity. The specimen was naive CD4+ T cells from blood. All receptors come from a man aged 18 to 29 with type 1 diabetes.

There are a few counts of this clone. The chain has TRBV4-1 and TRBJ2-1; 11 bases agree with TRBD2. J lost 0 bases, V lost 1 base, and 5 bases had no gene match. Germline assignment: CDR1 MGHRA and CDR2 YSYEKL. CDR3 length: 18 residues. The CDR3 sequence is CASSQGTSGFLSYNEQFF. The CDR3 region has the DNA TGCGCCAGCAGCCAAGGGACTAGCGGGTTCCTCTCCTACAATGAGCAGTTCTTC.

The table lists this clone with a few counts. The rearrangement links TRBV27 to TRBJ1-4, with unresolved D. Trimming took off 5 bases at V and 11 bases at J, with 12 bases between the two ends. In germline, CDR1 is MNHEY, CDR2 SMNVEV (reference sequence). This CDR3 has 12 amino acids. CDR3 sequence: CASSPPTGKLFF. CDR3 nucleotides: TGTGCCAGCAGTCCCCCTACGGGGAAACTGTTTTTT.

The chain recombines TRBV5-1 with TRBJ1-2, with D perhaps TRBD1 (5 bases). V was cut by 2 bases and J by 0 bases, with 11 bases left in between. This CDR3 is 15 amino acids long. Germline CDR1 is SGHRS and CDR2 is YFSETQ. The CDR3 loop is CASSLGDRSNYGYTF. The DNA for the CDR3 is TGCGCCAGCAGCTTAGGCGACAGATCTAACTATGGCTACACCTTC.

This clone showed up just a few times. The V gene is TRBV30, the J gene TRBJ1-5; D not resolved. CDR1 is GTSNPN, CDR2 SVGIG, per germline (reference sequence). The CDR3 runs 12 residues. Between the trimmed V and J ends, which lost 4 bases and 7 bases, there was a span of 11 bases. The DNA for the CDR3 is TGTGCCTGGACTTCAGGAGGGCAGCCCCAGCATTTT. Translation: CAWTSGGQPQHF.

The sample holds a few counts of this clone. V usage is TRBV7-3 and J usage is TRBJ2-7; either TRBD1 or TRBD2 may fit D (5 bases each). CDR3 length: 13 residues. Germline values: CDR1 SGHTA, CDR2 FQGTGA. The V and J ends lost 5 bases and 5 bases respectively, with 13 bases between them. The CDR3 spells CASSPGRHDEQYF. In nucleotides, the CDR3 is TGTGCCAGCAGCCCGGGACGGCACGACGAGCAGTACTTC.

The chain has TRBV4-2 and TRBJ2-7; 10 nucleotides match TRBD2. This CDR3 spans 15 amino acids. Germline V gene data show CDR1 as LGHNA and CDR2 as YNFKEQ. The trim removed 1 base at V and 5 bases at J, leaving 5 bases unmatched. The CDR3 here is CASSQVASGGNEQYF. CDR3 in DNA: TGTGCCAGCAGCCAAGTTGCTAGCGGGGGCAACGAGCAGTACTTC.

The chain joins TRBV10-2 to TRBJ2-2; D unresolved. The V and J ends lost 6 bases and 7 bases respectively, with 6 bases between them. The V gene's germline CDR1 is WSHSY and CDR2 SAAADI. This CDR3 has 11 amino acids. CDR3 residues: CASRVGGELFF. In DNA form, the CDR3 reads TGCGCCAGCAGGGTGGGCGGGGAGCTGTTTTTT.

In regard to this clone: A junction boundary mismatches the germline segment, possibly from a read error. J is TRBJ1-4 and V is TRBV6-5; no clear D. CDR1 is MNHEY, CDR2 SVGAGI, per germline. The CDR3 has 11 amino acids. CDR3 bases: TGTGCCAGCAGTCTTAATGAAAGACTGTTTTTT. This encodes CASSLNERLFF.

This chain links TRBV28 with TRBJ1-5; no firm D call. This CDR3 is built from 11 residues. V lost 6 bases and J 7 bases, leaving 7 bases between the germline ends. Germline CDR1 and CDR2: MDHEN and SYDVKM. Written as DNA, the CDR3 is TGTGCCAGCAGGGCCCAACAGCCCCAGCATTTT. Encoded protein: CASRAQQPQHF. The full variable domain, in which reference TRBV28 and TRBJ1-5 provide the parts outside the CDR3, is DVKVTQSSRYLVKRTGEKVFLECVQDMDHENMFWYRQDPGLGLRLIYFSYDVKMKEKGDIPEGYSVSREKKERFSLILESASTNQTSMYLCASRAQQPQHFGDGTRLSIL.

This clone was observed a few times. The V and J genes are TRBV6-6 and TRBJ1-3, with D possibly matching TRBD1 (5 bases). This CDR3 spans 12 amino acids. Germline V gene data show CDR1 as MNHNY and CDR2 as SVGAGI (reference sequence). The ends were cut back, 7 bases at V and 3 bases at J, with 7 bases in the middle. In DNA, the CDR3 is TGTGCCAGCACAGGGAATGGAAACACCATATATTTT. It codes for CASTGNGNTIYF.

This chain links TRBV30 with TRBJ2-7; TRBD1 matches 7 bases. V lost 1 base to trimming and J lost 0 bases; unmatched junction nucleotides: 6. CDR3 length equals 15 residues. Germline V gene sequence: CDR1 GTSNPN, CDR2 SVGIG (reference sequence). The CDR3 sequence is CAWSAKTGSSYEQYF. The CDR3 DNA reads as TGTGCCTGGAGTGCTAAGACAGGGAGCTCCTACGAGCAGTACTTC.

This clone was recorded a few times. The chain uses TRBV9 and TRBJ1-6, with D perhaps TRBD1 (5 bases). With 4 bases removed from V and 10 bases from J, the gap between germline ends came to 18 bases. The CDR3 contains 15 residues. Germline V CDR1 and CDR2: SGDLS, YYNGEE. CDR3 in DNA: TGTGCCAGCAGCCCTTTCGAAGGGGAGGGATCACCCCTCCACTTT. Protein product: CASSPFEGEGSPLHF.

The CDR3 DNA is TGCAGCGTTGCGGTCGGGATGGCTAATGAAAAACTGTTTTTT. Its protein is CSVAVGMANEKLFF. The rearrangement links TRBV29-1 to TRBJ1-4; no clear D gene. This CDR3 region has 14 residues. Between the trimmed V and J ends, which lost 4 bases and 3 bases, there was a span of 12 bases. Germline V gene sequence: CDR1 SQVTM, CDR2 ANQGSEA.

The chain is built from TRBV30 and TRBJ1-5; D is uncertain. The CDR3 is made up of 16 amino acids. Germline CDR1 and CDR2: GTSNPN and SVGIG (reference sequence). V lost 0 bases and J lost 0, with 12 bases in between. CDR3 in amino acids: CAWSVGSAYSNQPQHF. The CDR3, as DNA: TGTGCCTGGAGTGTAGGTTCGGCTTATAGCAATCAGCCCCAGCATTTT.

This clone was recorded a few times. V and J are TRBV2 and TRBJ2-5; D call uncertain. V dropped 3 bases and J dropped 1 base, with 6 bases sitting between them. Germline-derived CDR1 and CDR2 are SNHLY and FYNNEI. CDR3 length: 13 residues. CDR3 residues: CASSEISQETQYF. DNA of the CDR3: TGTGCCAGCAGTGAGATCTCCCAAGAGACCCAGTACTTC.

The chain has TRBV7-9 and TRBJ1-1; D ambiguous. Germline V gene lookup returns CDR1 SEHNR and CDR2 FQNEAQ (reference sequence). Trimming pared 0 bases from V and 7 bases from J, leaving 15 bases between. The CDR3 consists of 15 residues. The CDR3 reads CASSLAGRVYDEAFF. CDR3 nucleotide sequence: TGTGCCAGCAGCTTAGCGGGAAGGGTGTATGATGAAGCTTTCTTT.

In this sample, this clone turned up a few times. The CDR3 DNA reads as TGTGCCAGCAGCTTAGCCGGTACCTTGCTGGGTGGGGCCAACGTCCTGACTTTC. The encoded protein is CASSLAGTLLGGANVLTF. V is TRBV7-8 and J is TRBJ2-6; D ambiguous. This CDR3 spans 18 amino acids. Looked up from germline, CDR1 is SGHVS and CDR2 is FQNEAQ. Trimming left V 0 bases short and J 3 bases short, with 15 bases between.

A few counts support this clone. V is TRBV30 and J is TRBJ1-1; weak D call: TRBD1 (5 bases). CDR3 size: 13 residues. Trimming removed 3 bases at V and 1 base at J, with 9 bases between. Looked up from germline, CDR1 is GTSNPN and CDR2 is SVGIG (reference sequence). This CDR3 reads CAWSRDANTEAFF. The DNA of the CDR3 is TGTGCCTGGAGCCGGGACGCGAACACTGAAGCTTTCTTT.

This clone was observed a handful of times. The V and J genes are TRBV9 and TRBJ2-3; 13 bases are a match to TRBD2. CDR3 length equals 19 residues. Germline V CDR1 and CDR2: SGDLS, YYNGEE. Trimming at V came to 0 bases and at J to 1 base, leaving 8 bases not matched to a gene. The CDR3 here is CASSVGTSGGYGGTDTQYF. CDR3 DNA sequence: TGTGCCAGCAGCGTAGGGACTAGCGGGGGCTATGGAGGCACAGATACGCAGTATTTT.

The V and J genes are TRBV7-2 and TRBJ2-5, with D unresolved. The V end lost 5 bases, the J end lost 2 bases, and 9 bases lay between the germline ends. Germline V CDR1 and CDR2: SGHTA, FQGNSA. The CDR3 is 13 residues long. CDR3 amino acids: CASSIRHQETQYF. The DNA of the CDR3 is TGTGCCAGCAGCATCCGACATCAAGAGACCCAGTACTTC.

This clone was counted a few times. The V call is TRBV6-4, the J call TRBJ1-5; D gene ambiguous. The CDR3 is 13 amino acids. V lost 2 bases and J 4 bases, leaving 6 bases between the germline ends. CDR1 is MRHNA and CDR2 is SNTAGT in the germline V gene. This CDR3 reads CASSDEGNQPQHF. For the CDR3, the DNA is TGTGCCAGCAGTGACGAAGGGAATCAGCCCCAGCATTTT.

As regards this clone: This CDR3 is also generated by other DNA sequences in the sample. The rearrangement uses TRBV30 and TRBJ1-2; a possible D gene is TRBD1 (5 bases). V gave up 0 bases and J gave up 8 bases, with 7 bases separating them. The CDR3 has 11 amino acids. Germline V lookup: CDR1 GTSNPN, CDR2 SVGIG (reference sequence). CDR3 sequence: CAWSVGAGYTF. The CDR3, as DNA: TGTGCCTGGAGTGTAGGGGCCGGCTACACCTTC. The full variable domain, with the rest looked up from reference TRBV30 and TRBJ1-2, is SQTIHQWPATLVQPVGSPLSLECTVEGTSNPNLYWYRQAAGRGLQLLFYSVGIGQISSEVPQNLSASRPQDRQFILSSKKLLLSDSGFYLCAWSVGAGYTFGSGTRLTVV.

In its sample, this clone was seen a few times. The chain is built from TRBV10-3 and TRBJ2-1, with 9 bases aligning to TRBD2. With 6 bases clipped from V and 7 bases from J, the junction kept 4 bases outside the gene matches. CDR1 is ENHRY and CDR2 is SYGVKD in the germline V gene. This CDR3 comprises 13 residues. The CDR3, as DNA: TGTGCCATCAGAGCGGGGGGACTTAATGAGCAGTTCTTC. The encoded protein is CAIRAGGLNEQFF.

This clone occurred a few times. The chain combines TRBV14 with TRBJ1-6; maybe TRBD1 (6 bases). Germline CDR1 and CDR2: SGHDN and FVKESK. The CDR3 runs 15 residues. The V end was cut by 4 bases, the J end by 7 bases, with 14 bases between. The CDR3 reads CASSLAATGNSPLHF. DNA for the CDR3: TGTGCCAGCAGCCTGGCTGCGACAGGCAATTCACCCCTCCACTTT.

This clone was found a few times. The chain employs TRBV4-1 and TRBJ1-6; D is ambiguous. The CDR3 has 17 amino acids. The germline gives CDR1 MGHRA, CDR2 YSYEKL. The V end was cut by 0 bases, the J end by 0 bases, with 9 bases between. The CDR3 region is CASSQESSSSYNSPLHF. The CDR3 DNA is TGCGCCAGCAGCCAAGAGTCCAGTAGCTCCTATAATTCACCCCTCCACTTT.

This clone was recorded a few times. The chain links TRBV29-1 to TRBJ1-5, with 7 bases fitting TRBD1. Trimming at V came to 7 bases and at J to 5 bases, leaving 8 bases not matched to a gene. Per the germline V gene, CDR1 is SQVTM and CDR2 is ANQGSEA. The CDR3 runs 13 residues. CDR3 in DNA: TGCAGCGCCAGAGGGACAGTAGATCAGCCCCAGCATTTT. Translating it yields CSARGTVDQPQHF.

This clone was recorded a few times. The rearrangement uses TRBV30 and TRBJ1-2, with D unclear. The V end was cut by 3 bases, the J end by 8 bases, with 16 bases between. The CDR3 covers 13 residues. Germline-derived CDR1 and CDR2 are GTSNPN and SVGIG (reference sequence). CDR3 bases: TGTGCCTGGAGCCGGCTAGGTTCGCGGGGCTACACCTTC. Protein product: CAWSRLGSRGYTF. The full variable domain, rest sourced from reference TRBV30 and TRBJ1-2, is SQTIHQWPATLVQPVGSPLSLECTVEGTSNPNLYWYRQAAGRGLQLLFYSVGIGQISSEVPQNLSASRPQDRQFILSSKKLLLSDSGFYLCAWSRLGSRGYTFGSGTRLTVV.

The CDR3 DNA follows: TGTGCCGGGGGACTTGGAGAGACCCAGTACTTC. It codes for CAGGLGETQYF. The V gene is TRBV30, the J gene TRBJ2-5; a weak D match, TRBD2 (6 bases). The germline V gene encodes CDR1 GTSNPN and CDR2 SVGIG (reference sequence). The CDR3 loop spans 11 amino acids. V shed 8 bases and J shed 4 bases, with 11 bases lying between them.

The table lists this clone with a few counts. V usage is TRBV30 and J usage is TRBJ2-7; the D gene is possibly TRBD2 (5 bases). Trimming left V 4 bases short and J 6 bases short, with 19 bases between. This CDR3 comprises 14 residues. Germline V CDR1 and CDR2: GTSNPN, SVGIG (reference sequence). The CDR3: CAWIPGSYGGEQYF. CDR3 bases: TGTGCCTGGATCCCTGGGTCCTACGGAGGCGAGCAGTACTTC. Full variable domain (rest looked up from reference TRBV30 and TRBJ2-7): SQTIHQWPATLVQPVGSPLSLECTVEGTSNPNLYWYRQAAGRGLQLLFYSVGIGQISSEVPQNLSASRPQDRQFILSSKKLLLSDSGFYLCAWIPGSYGGEQYFGPGTRLTVT.

The table lists this clone with a few counts. The V and J genes are TRBV5-1 and TRBJ2-3, with unresolved D. Trimming removed 4 bases from V and 1 base from J, with 7 bases in between. Germline V CDR1 and CDR2: SGHRS, YFSETQ. This CDR3 region has 13 residues. The CDR3 loop is CASSDQGTDTQYF. For the CDR3, the DNA is TGCGCCAGCAGCGATCAGGGCACAGATACGCAGTATTTT. Looking up the rest from reference TRBV5-1 and TRBJ2-3 gives the full variable domain: KAGVTQTPRYLIKTRGQQVTLSCSPISGHRSVSWYQQTPGQGLQFLFEYFSETQRNKGNFPGRFSGRQFSNSRSEMNVSTLELGDSALYLCASSDQGTDTQYFGPGTRLTVL.

This sequence joins TRBV6-5 and TRBJ2-2; D ambiguous. From germline, CDR1 is MNHEY and CDR2 SVGAGI. With 5 bases removed from V and 2 bases from J, the gap between germline ends came to 6 bases. The CDR3 has 13 residues. The chain's CDR3 is CASSTANTGELFF. The CDR3 DNA sequence: TGTGCCAGCAGTACAGCCAACACCGGGGAGCTGTTTTTT.

The rearrangement links TRBV7-9 to TRBJ2-2, with D perhaps TRBD2 (6 bases). The V end was cut by 5 bases, the J end by 4 bases, with 17 bases between. This CDR3 spans 16 amino acids. Germline CDR1 is SEHNR and CDR2 is FQNEAQ (reference sequence). The DNA for the CDR3 is TGTGCCAGCAGCGCCCCCCTAGCGAGAGGCACCGGGGAGCTGTTTTTT. It encodes CASSAPLARGTGELFF.